Sequencing of this TCR beta chain was carried out in a study of blood T cell repertoires in COVID-19 (dated by TCRdb to the early 2020s). In terms of the full investigation: Collaborator samples came from the United States, Italy and Spain and covered acute and convalescent phases of COVID-19. The material from the prospective study consisted of cDNA or gDNA derived from T cells, B-cell-depleted T cells, or PBMCs. The dataset comprised deeply sampled blood TCRbeta repertoires from subjects exposed to, actively infected with, or recovered from COVID-19. The repertoires were released in a freely available public database meant as a resource for research on the immune response to SARS-CoV-2. Samples came from the ongoing ImmuneRACE study (first 160 participants) plus 1,254 subjects from 6 global collaborators. A de-identified subject ID, COVID-19 status, age in years and sex were almost always included in the sample metadata. Where available, HLA class I and class II types were taken from metadata supplied by the sample provider and were not determined by assay-based typing.

Results and caveats for the whole study, not just this receptor: How much clinical and demographic metadata was included differed by source and by participant, and the metadata was provided uncurated.

TCRbeta CDR3 regions were amplified from genomic DNA using the immunoSEQ Assay, a bias-controlled multiplex PCR. As for how the authors treated the data: Within the assay, amplification of reference gene primers was used to estimate how many nucleated cells each sample contained. To quantify the absolute abundance of each unique TCRbeta CDR3 rearrangement, sequence reads were collapsed and filtered. Productive Simpson clonality was computed per sample as the square root of Simpson's diversity index over productive rearrangements. TCRdb's version of the immuneACCESS table is confined to in-frame rearrangements and falls short of the full clone set. An unresolved V gene accounts for under half of the shortfall where checked; the remainder is of unknown origin. The D gene and trimming were derived from the DNA, and the V and J assignments and clone size from that table. The sample table records about 230,000 clones; around 90% of these occur just once. 2% to 3% of the sample is in the top ten clones.

One collaborating source in Seattle enrolled patients while the patients were actively infected and followed the patients over time throughout the course of disease. Collaborating institutions collected whole blood in K2EDTA tubes following their own protocols. For TCRbeta analysis, collaborator samples were shipped as frozen whole blood, as isolated PBMCs, or as DNA extracted from either sample type. The CDR3 starts with the cysteine, ends with the phenylalanine, and has 17 residues. Only the CDR3 portion is preserved as DNA: 51 bases, with reading frame beginning at the first base. After removal of 7 bases from V and 4 bases from J, the junction retains 10 bases not matched to a gene. CDR1 and CDR2 (SGHRS, YFSETQ) derive from the germline V gene. Of note for this clone: This receptor's antigen is unknown. No base quality values were provided; no much bigger clone lies one nucleotide off.

The specimen was peripheral blood. The chain employs TRBV5-1 and TRBJ2-1; 14 bases in the junction line up with TRBD2. The clonotype comes from a young man with COVID-19, enrolled during active disease. The CDR3 loop reads CASSRTSGRWAYNEQFF. The nucleotide sequence is TGCGCCAGCTCTCGGACTAGCGGGAGGTGGGCATACAATGAGCAGTTCTTC.